This T cell receptor beta chain was sequenced in a study of T-cell reconstitution after alpha-beta-depleted transplantation in children. Unique molecular identifiers were incorporated during preparation of the TCRbeta library. TCRdb called the PCR reads again in MiXCR, with one record for every CDR3 protein. This repertoire shows 500,000 to 600,000 distinct CDR3 sequences, over 25% found once; its top ten account for 35% to 40%. Study-wide points: Fresh T-cell production supplied most of the T-cell counts and diversity seen one year after transplant. Diversity of TCRbeta at day 60 was high in some patients, arising from surviving recipient T cells and thymic progenitors.

V trimming: 5 bases; J trimming: 5 bases; junction bases outside the gene matches: 13. The germline CDR1 and CDR2 sequences are SEHNR and FQNEAQ (reference sequence). This CDR3 is 16 amino acids long. This clonotype occurred a few times. Antigen: not known. Sequencing was performed on PBMCs, taken before TCRalphabeta/CD19-depleted stem cell transplant. V usage is TRBV7-9 and J usage is TRBJ2-5; 8 nucleotides line up with TRBD2. The receptor's source is a boy under two years old with Wiskott-Aldrich syndrome, due to receive a stem cell transplant. DNA of the CDR3: TGTGCCAGCAGCGGAATACTAGCGGCCGGGGGGGAGACCCAGTACTTC. It specifies CASSGILAAGGETQYF.